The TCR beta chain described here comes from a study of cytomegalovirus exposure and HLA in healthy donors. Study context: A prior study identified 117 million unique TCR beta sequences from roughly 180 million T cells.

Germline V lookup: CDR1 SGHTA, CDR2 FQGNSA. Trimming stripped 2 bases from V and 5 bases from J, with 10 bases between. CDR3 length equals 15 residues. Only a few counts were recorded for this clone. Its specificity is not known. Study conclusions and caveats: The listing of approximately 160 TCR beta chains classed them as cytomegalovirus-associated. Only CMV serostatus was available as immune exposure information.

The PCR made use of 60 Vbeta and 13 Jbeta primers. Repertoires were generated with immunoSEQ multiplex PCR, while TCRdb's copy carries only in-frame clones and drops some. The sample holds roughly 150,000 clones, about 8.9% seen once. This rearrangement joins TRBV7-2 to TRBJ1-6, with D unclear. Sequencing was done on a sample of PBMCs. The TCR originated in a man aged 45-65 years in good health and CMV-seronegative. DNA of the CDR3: TGTGCCAGCAGCTTACGGCTACGGGATAATTCACCCCTCCACTTT. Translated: CASSLRLRDNSPLHF.